Sequencing of this TCR beta chain was carried out in a study of T cell responses to AZD1222 COVID-19 vaccine. TCRdb's copy holds only in-frame clones and misses some; the assay was immunoSEQ multiplex PCR. In the table there are under 200,000 clones, roughly 90% of which are singletons. Only a few counts were recorded for this clone. The input for sequencing was peripheral blood, taken 28 days after the second AZD1222 dose. This clonotype originated in an adult who received the AZD1222 COVID-19 vaccine.

The CDR3 protein is CASIARATTNEKLFF. The CDR3 bases are TGTGCCAGCATCGCCCGGGCGACTACTAATGAAAAACTGTTTTTT. The chain employs TRBV2 and TRBJ1-4; D not resolved. Germline V CDR1 and CDR2: SNHLY, FYNNEI. Trimming cost V 7 bases and J 2 bases, with 14 bases left between them. The length of the CDR3 is 15 residues.